Below are 9 T cell receptor beta chains sequenced from a single sample in a study of blood T cell repertoires in COVID-19. Sequenced by immunoSEQ multiplex PCR; TCRdb stores in-frame clones only, minus some. Seen here are fewer than 250,000 clones, 75% to 85% observed once, and the top ten hold roughly 5%. Material for sequencing was peripheral blood. The receptors originated from a human donor in a cohort sampled during active COVID-19.

The chain has TRBV12-3 or TRBV12-4 and TRBJ1-1; TRBD1 aligns across 11 bases. The CDR3 is made up of 12 amino acids. V dropped 5 bases and J dropped 9; count of bases not matched to a gene: 2. The CDR3: CASSRDRGKAFF. The CDR3 nucleotides read TGTGCCAGCAGTCGGGACAGGGGGAAAGCTTTCTTT.

This chain's CDR3 is CALRTVEETQYF. As DNA, the CDR3 is TGTGCCCTCCGGACAGTTGAAGAGACCCAGTACTTC. This chain connects TRBV24-1 to TRBJ2-5; D perhaps matches TRBD1 (6 bases). Germline V gives CDR1 KGHDR, CDR2 SFDVKD. The CDR3 has 12 residues. The V end was cut by 12 bases, the J end by 3 bases, with 13 bases between.

The rearrangement uses TRBV5-4 and TRBJ2-3; the match to TRBD1 covers 8 bases. The germline CDR1 and CDR2 sequences are SGHNT and YYREEE (reference sequence). The CDR3 loop spans 16 amino acids. V was clipped by 0 bases and J by 4 bases; unmatched bases: 7. In DNA, the CDR3 is TGTGCCAGCAGCTTGGCTCAGGGGGCGCCCCCAGATACGCAGTATTTT. It translates to CASSLAQGAPPDTQYF.

The rearrangement joins TRBV5-1 to TRBJ2-1; TRBD2 matches 8 bases. The V gene end was trimmed by 4 bases and the J gene end by 6 bases; junction bases not matched to a gene: 9. This CDR3 spans 15 amino acids. Germline assignment: CDR1 SGHRS and CDR2 YFSETQ. The CDR3 nucleotides are TGCGCCAGCAGCCCCAGCCGGGGGGGCCGCAATGAGCAGTTCTTC. The encoded protein is CASSPSRGGRNEQFF.

The rearrangement joins TRBV18 to TRBJ2-2, with TRBD1 matching over 9 bases. Trimming took 6 bases from V and 5 from J; bases not matched to a gene: 7. The CDR3 has 15 residues. Per germline, CDR1 KGHSH and CDR2 LQKENI. CDR3 in amino acids: CASSSGTGRTGELFF. The CDR3 coding sequence is TGTGCCAGCTCGTCCGGGACAGGGAGGACCGGGGAGCTGTTTTTT.

This chain uses TRBV5-4 with TRBJ1-2; tentatively, D is TRBD1 (5 bases). V was trimmed by 3 bases and J by 4 bases, leaving 13 bases between them. This CDR3 comprises 14 residues. Germline lookup yields CDR1 SGHNT and CDR2 YYREEE (reference sequence). The CDR3 nucleotides read TGTGCCAGCAGCTACCCCGGGGGAACCTATGGCTACACCTTC. Protein product: CASSYPGGTYGYTF.

The chain couples TRBV5-5 to TRBJ2-1, with TRBD2 identical over 9 bases. The CDR3 runs 15 residues. Per germline, CDR1 SGHKS and CDR2 YYEKEE (reference sequence). V lost 4 bases, J lost 0 bases, and 2 bases stayed unmatched. CDR3 residues: CASSKLAGSYNEQFF. CDR3 DNA sequence: TGTGCCAGCAGCAAACTAGCGGGCTCCTACAATGAGCAGTTCTTC.

This chain joins TRBV27 and TRBJ2-5; tentatively, D is TRBD2 (7 bases). This CDR3 contains 13 residues. V lost 5 bases and J lost 4, with 11 bases in between. Germline-derived CDR1 and CDR2 are MNHEY and SMNVEV (reference sequence). This chain's CDR3 is CASSKRGGETQYF. The CDR3 bases are TGTGCCAGCAGTAAGAGGGGGGGAGAGACCCAGTACTTC.

The genes are TRBV5-4 and TRBJ2-7; a weak D match, TRBD2 (6 bases). The CDR3 is made up of 14 amino acids. CDR1 is SGHNT and CDR2 is YYREEE in the germline V gene (reference sequence). Trimming pared 5 bases from V and 5 bases from J, leaving 17 bases between. The CDR3 sequence is CASSHTGLWDEQYF. The CDR3 region has the DNA TGTGCCAGCAGTCATACAGGACTATGGGACGAGCAGTACTTC.